What follows describes a single TCR beta chain. What it binds is not known. The sample comes from a study of shared clonotypes between healthy human individuals. Findings and caveats of the study: Generation probabilities were higher for clonotypes shared across all four sorted-subset donors than for unshared ones.

Sequencing was at deep level. Per the authors' pipeline: ImmunoSEQ output lacked quality scores and full-length reads, limiting matched filtering. This table comes from immunoSEQ multiplex PCR, and its TCRdb copy is limited to in-frame clones, with some not included. V and J calls and clone size are copied from that table; D and trimming were computed from the DNA. Among around 350,000 clones listed, about 70% were seen once. The trim removed 5 bases at V and 4 bases at J, leaving 10 bases unmatched. The CDR3 has 15 amino acids. Germline CDR1 SGHVS, CDR2 FNYEAQ. What was sequenced was memory CD4+ T cells sorted from blood. Regarding subset: CD45RA-negative fraction. The TCR originated in a man aged 25-40 years in good health. The V and J genes are TRBV7-6 and TRBJ2-7; 8 bases fit TRBD1. CDR3 amino acids: CASSPGTGQGYEQYF. CDR3 nucleotides: TGTGCCAGCAGCCCCGGGACAGGCCAGGGGTACGAGCAGTACTTC.